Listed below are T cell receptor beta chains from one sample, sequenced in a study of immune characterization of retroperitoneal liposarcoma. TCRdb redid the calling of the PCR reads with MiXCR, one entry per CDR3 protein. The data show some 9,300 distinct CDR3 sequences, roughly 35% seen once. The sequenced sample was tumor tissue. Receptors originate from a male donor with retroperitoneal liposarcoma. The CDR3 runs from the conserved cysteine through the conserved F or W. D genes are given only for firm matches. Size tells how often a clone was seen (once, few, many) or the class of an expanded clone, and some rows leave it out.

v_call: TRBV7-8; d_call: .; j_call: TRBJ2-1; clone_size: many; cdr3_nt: TGTGCCAGCAGCTTAGAGGGCCGGAGCCCGTTGGAGACCCAGTTCTTC; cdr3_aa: CASSLEGRSPLETQFF
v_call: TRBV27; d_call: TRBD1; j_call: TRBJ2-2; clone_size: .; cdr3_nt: TGTGCCAGCAGTACAGGGGGTCCCGGGGAGCTGTTTTTT; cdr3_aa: CASSTGGPGELFF
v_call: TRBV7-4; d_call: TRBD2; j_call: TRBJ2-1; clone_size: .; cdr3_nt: TGTGCCAGCAGTGGACGGGAGGTTGAGCAGTTCTTC; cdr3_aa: CASSGREVEQFF
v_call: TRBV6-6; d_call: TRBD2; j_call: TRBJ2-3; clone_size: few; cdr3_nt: TGTGCCAGCAGGGCCCTAGCGGCCAGGACAGATACGCAGTATTTT; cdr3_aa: CASRALAARTDTQYF
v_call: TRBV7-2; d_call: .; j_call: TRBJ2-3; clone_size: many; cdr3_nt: TGTGCCAGCAGCTTAGCCCAGCTCACAGATACGCAGTATTTT; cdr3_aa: CASSLAQLTDTQYF
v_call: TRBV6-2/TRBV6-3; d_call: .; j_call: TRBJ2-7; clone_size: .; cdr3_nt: TGTGCCAGCAGTTACCTGCCAGGTGGTGGTTACAATGAGCAGTACTTC; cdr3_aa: CASSYLPGGGYNEQYF
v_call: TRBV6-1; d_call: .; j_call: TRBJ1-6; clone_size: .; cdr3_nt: TGTGCCAGCAGTTCTGTCCGGGACGCGGGTAATTCACCCCTCCACTTT; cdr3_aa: CASSSVRDAGNSPLHF
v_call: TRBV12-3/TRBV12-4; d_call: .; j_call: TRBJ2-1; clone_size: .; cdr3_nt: TGTGCCAGCAGTCTGACGGGCGGGGAGGCCTATGAGCAGTTCTTC; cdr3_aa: CASSLTGGEAYEQFF
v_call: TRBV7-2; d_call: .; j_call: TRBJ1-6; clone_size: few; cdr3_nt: TGTGCCAGCAGCTTAGGCAGGAATTCACCCCTCCACTTT; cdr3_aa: CASSLGRNSPLHF
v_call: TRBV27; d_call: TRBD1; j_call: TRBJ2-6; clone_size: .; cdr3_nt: TGTGCCAGCTCGAACGAACTAGGGGGCGCTGGGGCCAACGTCCTGACTTTC; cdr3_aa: CASSNELGGAGANVLTF
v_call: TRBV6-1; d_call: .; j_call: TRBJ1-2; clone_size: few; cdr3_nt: TGTGCCAGCGGAGACTATGGCTACACCTTC; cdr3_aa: CASGDYGYTF
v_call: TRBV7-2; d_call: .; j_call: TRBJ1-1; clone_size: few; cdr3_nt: TGTGCCAGCAGCTTCCGGGGGGAATACACTGAAGCTTTCTTT; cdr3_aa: CASSFRGEYTEAFF
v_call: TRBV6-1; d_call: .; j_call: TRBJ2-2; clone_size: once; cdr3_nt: TGTGCCAGCTCCCCCACCTCCACCGGGGAGCTGTTTTTT; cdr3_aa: CASSPTSTGELFF
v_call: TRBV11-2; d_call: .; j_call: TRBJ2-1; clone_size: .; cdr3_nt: TGTGCCAGCAGCCTAGGGCCCTTGAGAGCGCAGTTCTTC; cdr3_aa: CASSLGPLRAQFF
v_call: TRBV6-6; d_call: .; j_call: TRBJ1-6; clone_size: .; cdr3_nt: TGTGCCAGCAGTTACTCTTGGCGAGGATTTAATTCACCCCTCCACTTT; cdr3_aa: CASSYSWRGFNSPLHF
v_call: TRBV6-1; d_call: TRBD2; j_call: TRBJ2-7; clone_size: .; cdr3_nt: TGTGCCAGCAGTGAAGTGCATAGCGGGGGGTCAGCTAATGAGCAGTACTTC; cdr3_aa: CASSEVHSGGSANEQYF
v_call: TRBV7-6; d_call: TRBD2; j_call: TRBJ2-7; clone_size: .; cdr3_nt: TGTGCCAGCAGCTTTAGACTAGCGGGCTCCTACGAGCAGTACTTC; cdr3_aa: CASSFRLAGSYEQYF
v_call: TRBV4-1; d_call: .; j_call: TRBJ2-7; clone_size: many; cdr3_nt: TGCGCCAGCAGCCAAGATTACCCAGGTCCCTACGAGCAGTACTTC; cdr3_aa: CASSQDYPGPYEQYF
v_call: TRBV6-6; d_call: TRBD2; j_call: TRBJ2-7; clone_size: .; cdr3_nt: TGTGCCAGCAGGGGAGGGATCCAGACCTACGAGCAGTACTTC; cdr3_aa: CASRGGIQTYEQYF
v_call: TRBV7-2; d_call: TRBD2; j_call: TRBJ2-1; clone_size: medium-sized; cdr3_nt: TGTGCCAGCAATCCGGGGGGGACCATAACCTACGAGCAGTTCTTC; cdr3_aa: CASNPGGTITYEQFF
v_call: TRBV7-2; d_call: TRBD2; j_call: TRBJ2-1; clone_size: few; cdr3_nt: TGTGCCAGCAGCTCCGGCGGGGGGTCAGGGAATGAGCAGTTCTTC; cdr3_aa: CASSSGGGSGNEQFF
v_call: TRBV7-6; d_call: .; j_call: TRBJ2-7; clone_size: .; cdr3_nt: TGTGCCAGCAGCTCGCACCTGGCGGAGCAGTACTTC; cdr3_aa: CASSSHLAEQYF
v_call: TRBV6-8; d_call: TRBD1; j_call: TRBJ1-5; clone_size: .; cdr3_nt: TGTGCCATCGACAGGGAAAGAGTTCAGCCCCAGCATTTT; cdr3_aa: CAIDRERVQPQHF
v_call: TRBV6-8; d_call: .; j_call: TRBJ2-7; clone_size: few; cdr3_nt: TGTGCCAGTTGGAGGGGAAGGACTAATTACGAGCAGTACTTC; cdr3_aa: CASWRGRTNYEQYF
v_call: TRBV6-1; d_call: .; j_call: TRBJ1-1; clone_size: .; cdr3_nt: TGTGCCAGCAGCCCCCGGGACACAAACACTGAAGCTTTCTTT; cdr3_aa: CASSPRDTNTEAFF
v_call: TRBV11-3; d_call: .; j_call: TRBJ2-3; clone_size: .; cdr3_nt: TGTGCCAGCAGCCTCGTAGTGACAGATACGCAGTATTTT; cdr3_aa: CASSLVVTDTQYF
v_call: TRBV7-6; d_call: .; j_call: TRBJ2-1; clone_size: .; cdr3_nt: TGTGCCAGCAGCTCCGGGGTTGAGCAGTTCTTC; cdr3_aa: CASSSGVEQFF
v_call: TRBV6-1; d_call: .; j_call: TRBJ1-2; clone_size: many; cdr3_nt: TGTGCCAGCAGGTGGAGCTCTAATCCAGCTAACTATGGCTACACCTTC; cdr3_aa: CASRWSSNPANYGYTF
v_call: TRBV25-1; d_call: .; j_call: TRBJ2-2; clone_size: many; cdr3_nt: TGTGCCAGCAGTGAATATTCGGCGGCCGGGGAGCTGTTTTTT; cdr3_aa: CASSEYSAAGELFF
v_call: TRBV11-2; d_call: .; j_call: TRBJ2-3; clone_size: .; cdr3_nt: TGTGCCAGCAGCTTAGTTGGGGAGACAGATACGCAGTATTTT; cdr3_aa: CASSLVGETDTQYF
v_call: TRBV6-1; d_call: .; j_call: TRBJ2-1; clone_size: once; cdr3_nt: TGTGCCAGCAGTGGTCTGAACGTAAATGAGCAGTTCTTC; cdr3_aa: CASSGLNVNEQFF
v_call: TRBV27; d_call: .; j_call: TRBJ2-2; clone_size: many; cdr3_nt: TGTGCCAGCAGTTTGCTATTCGGATCGGGCACCGGGGAGCTGTTTTTT; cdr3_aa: CASSLLFGSGTGELFF
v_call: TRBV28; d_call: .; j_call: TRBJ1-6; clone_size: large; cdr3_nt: TGTGCCAGCACCCCGCGCAAGGAATCACCCCTCCACTTT; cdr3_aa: CASTPRKESPLHF
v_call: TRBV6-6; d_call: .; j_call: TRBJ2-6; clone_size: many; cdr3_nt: TGTGCCAGCAGTTACTTGTCTAGGCGTAGCTCTGGGGCCAACGTCCTGACTTTC; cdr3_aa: CASSYLSRRSSGANVLTF
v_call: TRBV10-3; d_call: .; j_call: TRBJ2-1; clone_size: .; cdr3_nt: TGTGCCATCAGAGAGAATACAGGGAGAACCTACAATGAGCAGTTCTTC; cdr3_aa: CAIRENTGRTYNEQFF
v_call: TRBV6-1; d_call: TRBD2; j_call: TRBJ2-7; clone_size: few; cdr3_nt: TGTGCCAGCAGTGAAGGGTCTAGCGGGAGGGCTGGCGAGCAGTACTTC; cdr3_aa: CASSEGSSGRAGEQYF
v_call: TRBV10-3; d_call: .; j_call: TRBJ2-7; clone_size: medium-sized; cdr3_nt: TGTGCCACCAATAGCGGTATGAACTACGAGCAGTACTTC; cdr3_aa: CATNSGMNYEQYF
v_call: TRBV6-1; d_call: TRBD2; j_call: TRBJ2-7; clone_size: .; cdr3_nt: TGTGCCAGCAGCCTCCCTAGCGGGAGGTCCTACGAGCAGTACTTC; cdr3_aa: CASSLPSGRSYEQYF
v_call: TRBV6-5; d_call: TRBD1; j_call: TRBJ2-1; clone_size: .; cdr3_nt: TGTGCCAGCAGTTCCTCCGGGACAGGGGCCTACGAGCAGTTCTTC; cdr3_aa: CASSSSGTGAYEQFF
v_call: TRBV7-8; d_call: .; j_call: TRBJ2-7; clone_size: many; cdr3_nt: TGTGCCAGCAGACCTTATCAGGGACCCTCCTACGAGCAGTACTTC; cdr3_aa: CASRPYQGPSYEQYF
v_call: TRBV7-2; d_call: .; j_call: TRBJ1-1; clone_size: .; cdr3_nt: TGTGCCAGCAGCTTAGACCCAGGGACAACCACTGAAGCTTTCTTT; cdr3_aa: CASSLDPGTTTEAFF
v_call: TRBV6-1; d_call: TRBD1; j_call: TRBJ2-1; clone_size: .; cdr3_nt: TGTGCCAGCAACCGGGACAGGGGGCGTTACGAGCAGTTCTTC; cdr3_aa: CASNRDRGRYEQFF